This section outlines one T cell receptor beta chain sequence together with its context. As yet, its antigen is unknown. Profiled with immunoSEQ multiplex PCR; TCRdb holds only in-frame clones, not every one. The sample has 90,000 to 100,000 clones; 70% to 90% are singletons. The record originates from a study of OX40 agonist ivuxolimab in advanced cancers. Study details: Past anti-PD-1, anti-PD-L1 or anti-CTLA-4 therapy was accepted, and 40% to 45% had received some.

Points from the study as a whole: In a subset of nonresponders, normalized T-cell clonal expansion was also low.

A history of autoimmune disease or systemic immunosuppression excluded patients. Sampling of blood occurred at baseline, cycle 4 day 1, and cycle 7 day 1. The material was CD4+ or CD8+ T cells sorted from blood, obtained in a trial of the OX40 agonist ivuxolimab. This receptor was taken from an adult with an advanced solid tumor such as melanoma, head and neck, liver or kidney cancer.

CDR3 bases: TGCAGCGTTCCGGGGGGGGCAGACGAGCAGTACTTC. Translation gives CSVPGGADEQYF. This chain joins TRBV29-1 and TRBJ2-7; TRBD2 agrees at 8 bases. In germline, CDR1 is SQVTM, CDR2 ANQGSEA. The CDR3 sequence is 12 residues long. The junction had 5 bases not matched to a gene; V was cut back by 5 bases and J by 5 bases.